This T cell receptor beta chain was obtained from a study of T cell clonotyping in hematopoietic cell transplantation. General study findings and limits: Graft donor and pretransplant recipient Inverse Simpson Index values predicted broader posttransplant TCR diversity. At the given depth, recipient repertoires were over 95% de novo clonotypes. No sorting was done, leaving CD4 and CD8 contributions mixed. After transplant, recipient diversity fell while pathologically expanded clonotypes grew through day 180.

This CDR3 has 15 amino acids. Germline V gene sequence: CDR1 KGHSY, CDR2 FQNENV. V was pared by 4 bases and J by 3 bases, with 7 bases of the junction left unmatched. The method was immunoSEQ multiplex PCR; TCRdb's version includes in-frame clones alone and lacks a portion of them. Of roughly 4,400 clones listed, over 75% are singletons. As concerns this clone: No antigen is known for it.

Sequences were derived from peripheral blood mononuclear cells, sampled 100 days after allogeneic stem cell transplant. The clonotype comes from a male patient aged 50 or older who had an allogeneic stem cell transplant from an unrelated donor, so the T cells may come from the graft donor. Some clones in this sample may be carry-over from other donors' samples. V gene TRBV16 combines with J gene TRBJ2-7, with 9 positions matching TRBD1. The CDR3 sequence is CASSPQQGAGYEQYF. DNA for the CDR3: TGTGCCAGCAGCCCACAACAGGGGGCGGGCTACGAGCAGTACTTC.